The rows below give T cell receptor beta chains drawn from one sample of a study of shared clonotypes between healthy human individuals. The repertoire was sequenced with immunoSEQ multiplex PCR; TCRdb's copy has only in-frame clones and lacks some. Among over a million clones listed, roughly 80% were seen once. The sequencing sample was made of memory CD4+ T cells sorted from blood. The receptor source for this set is a man between 18 and 35 years old in good health. Each CDR3 is given with its conserved first and last residue. Fields, in order: D gene, V gene, clone size, J gene, CDR3 protein, CDR3 DNA. D genes are given only for firm matches. Not every row has a clone size; where given, it reads once, few, many or a size class.

-,TRBV5-4,-,TRBJ2-7,CASSLEEQYF,TGTGCCAGCAGTCTCGAAGAGCAGTACTTC
-,TRBV6-1,few,TRBJ1-5,CASSEGRRQPQHF,TGTGCCAGCAGTGAAGGACGCCGTCAGCCCCAGCATTTT
TRBD1,TRBV5-1,once,TRBJ2-1,CASTQGQISYNEQFF,TGCGCCAGCACCCAGGGACAGATCTCCTACAATGAGCAGTTCTTC
TRBD1,TRBV19,-,TRBJ2-1,CASSRIGTGYNEQFF,TGTGCCAGTAGCCGAATCGGGACAGGCTACAATGAGCAGTTCTTC
TRBD1,TRBV28,-,TRBJ1-2,CASSRDRAQGYTF,TGTGCCAGCAGCCGCGACAGGGCGCAAGGCTACACCTTC
TRBD1,TRBV29-1,-,TRBJ2-1,CSGQGANEQFF,TGCAGCGGACAGGGGGCTAATGAGCAGTTCTTC
-,TRBV10-2,once,TRBJ1-5,CASSDGSPSPQHF,TGCGCCAGCAGTGACGGATCACCGTCGCCCCAGCATTTT
-,TRBV5-8,-,TRBJ1-4,CASKKAGTGNEKLFF,TGTGCCAGCAAGAAGGCCGGGACCGGGAATGAAAAACTGTTTTTT
-,TRBV5-1,-,TRBJ1-2,CASKLEANNYGYTF,TGCGCCAGCAAACTTGAGGCGAATAACTATGGCTACACCTTC
TRBD1,TRBV10-3,-,TRBJ2-5,CAISDRAGETQYF,TGTGCCATCAGCGACAGGGCTGGAGAGACCCAGTACTTC
-,TRBV9,-,TRBJ2-1,CASSTGPGDNEQFF,TGTGCCAGCAGCACAGGTCCGGGAGACAATGAGCAGTTCTTC
-,TRBV6-4,-,TRBJ2-2,CASSDSMNTGELFF,TGTGCCAGCAGTGACTCGATGAACACCGGGGAGCTGTTTTTT
-,TRBV12-5,once,TRBJ2-5,CASGLDPTGTIETQYF,TGTGCTAGTGGTTTGGATCCCACAGGGACAATAGAGACCCAGTACTTC
TRBD1,TRBV19,-,TRBJ1-6,CASGTGRAVNSPLHF,TGTGCCAGTGGGACAGGGAGAGCGGTAAATTCACCCCTCCACTTT
TRBD1,TRBV28,once,TRBJ1-4,CASRGQGADEKLFF,TGTGCCAGCAGAGGACAGGGGGCCGATGAAAAACTGTTTTTT
-,TRBV11-3,-,TRBJ2-3,CASSLQTVGTQYF,TGTGCCAGCAGCTTACAAACAGTCGGTACGCAGTATTTT
-,TRBV27,few,TRBJ1-2,CASSPMTGGYTF,TGTGCCAGCAGTCCAATGACAGGTGGCTACACCTTC
TRBD2,TRBV5-1,-,TRBJ2-1,CASSLETSGPPLF,TGCGCCAGCAGCTTGGAAACTAGCGGGCCGCCGCTCTTC
-,TRBV7-9,few,TRBJ1-6,CASSAVGGSYNSPLHF,TGTGCCAGCAGCGCGGTCGGGGGCTCCTATAATTCACCCCTCCACTTT
-,TRBV11-2,-,TRBJ2-7,CASSQSWTSYEQYF,TGTGCCAGCAGCCAATCCTGGACATCCTACGAGCAGTACTTC
-,TRBV6-5,-,TRBJ2-7,CASSYRGSSYEQYF,TGTGCCAGCAGTTACCGAGGGTCCTCCTACGAGCAGTACTTC
-,TRBV7-9,-,TRBJ2-4,CASSLSSPRAKNIQYF,TGTGCCAGCAGCTTATCTTCCCCCAGAGCCAAAAACATTCAGTACTTC
TRBD1,TRBV10-1,many,TRBJ1-1,CASSPWTGLGYTEAFF,TGCGCCAGCAGTCCCTGGACAGGCTTAGGATATACTGAAGCTTTCTTT
-,TRBV7-8,-,TRBJ1-2,CASSTDRTNYTF,TGTGCCAGCAGCACGGACAGAACGAACTACACCTTC
-,TRBV7-9,-,TRBJ2-3,CASSLEGGAPDTQYF,TGTGCCAGCAGCTTAGAGGGGGGGGCACCGGATACGCAGTATTTT
-,TRBV5-1,-,TRBJ2-1,CASSSTGANEQFF,TGCGCCAGCAGCTCCACGGGGGCGAATGAGCAGTTCTTC
TRBD1,TRBV5-1,-,TRBJ2-7,CASSGAGGWDEQYF,TGCGCCAGCAGTGGGGCAGGGGGATGGGACGAGCAGTACTTC
TRBD2,TRBV7-2,-,TRBJ2-7,CASSLVTGGPTEQYF,TGTGCCAGCAGCTTAGTGACGGGAGGGCCTACGGAGCAGTACTTC
TRBD1,TRBV7-9,-,TRBJ2-5,CASSLRGQQETQYF,TGTGCCAGCAGCTTAAGGGGACAGCAAGAGACCCAGTACTTC
TRBD2,TRBV7-9,-,TRBJ2-2,CASSYGTSAGGELFF,TGTGCCAGCAGCTACGGGACTAGCGCCGGAGGGGAGCTGTTTTTT
-,TRBV10-3,-,TRBJ2-5,CASTGMGTQYF,TGTGCCAGCACCGGAATGGGGACCCAGTACTTC
TRBD1,TRBV18,-,TRBJ2-7,CASSQGQGIPYEQYF,TGTGCCAGCTCACAGGGACAGGGGATCCCCTACGAGCAGTACTTC
-,TRBV7-9,-,TRBJ2-6,CASSPGWQGLSGANVLTF,TGTGCCAGCAGCCCCGGTTGGCAGGGTCTCTCTGGGGCCAACGTCCTGACTTTC
-,TRBV6-5,-,TRBJ2-7,CASSPLQSYEQYF,TGTGCCAGCAGTCCACTCCAGTCCTACGAGCAGTACTTC
-,TRBV7-9,-,TRBJ1-3,CASSSVEAGNTIYF,TGTGCCAGCAGCTCGGTGGAGGCTGGAAACACCATATATTTT
-,TRBV5-1,-,TRBJ2-5,CASSLATAQETQYF,TGCGCCAGCAGCTTGGCGACAGCCCAAGAGACCCAGTACTTC
-,TRBV5-6,-,TRBJ1-1,CASSLALGYENTEAFF,TGTGCCAGCAGCTTGGCGCTCGGTTATGAGAACACTGAAGCTTTCTTT
TRBD1,TRBV7-9,-,TRBJ1-5,CASGGQGDGQPQHF,TGTGCCAGCGGGGGACAGGGGGATGGGCAGCCCCAGCATTTT